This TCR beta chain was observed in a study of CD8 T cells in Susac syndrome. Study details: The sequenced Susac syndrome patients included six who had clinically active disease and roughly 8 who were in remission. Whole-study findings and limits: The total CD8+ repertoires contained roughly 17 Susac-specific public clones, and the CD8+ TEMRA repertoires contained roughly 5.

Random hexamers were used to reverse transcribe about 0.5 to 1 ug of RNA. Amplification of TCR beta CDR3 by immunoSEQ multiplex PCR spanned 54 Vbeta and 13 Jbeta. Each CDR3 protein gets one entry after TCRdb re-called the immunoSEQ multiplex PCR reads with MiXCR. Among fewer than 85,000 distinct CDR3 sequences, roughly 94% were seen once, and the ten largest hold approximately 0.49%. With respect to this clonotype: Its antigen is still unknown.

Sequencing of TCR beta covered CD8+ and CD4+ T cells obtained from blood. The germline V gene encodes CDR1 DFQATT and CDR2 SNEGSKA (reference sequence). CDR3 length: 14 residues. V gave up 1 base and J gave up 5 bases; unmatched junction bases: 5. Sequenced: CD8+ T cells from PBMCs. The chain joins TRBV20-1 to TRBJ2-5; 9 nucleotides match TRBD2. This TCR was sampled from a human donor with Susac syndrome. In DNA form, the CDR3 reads TGCAGTGCTAGAGCGGGGACTAGCATGGAGACCCAGTACTTC. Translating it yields CSARAGTSMETQYF.